A single sample is the source of the 16 T cell receptor beta chains below, sequenced in a study of Graves' ophthalmopathy and Graves' hyperthyroidism. The TCR beta CDR3 regions underwent amplification from RNA transcripts. The workflow started with a first-round RT-PCR run with HTBI primers and then moved on to a second-round multiplex PCR. Each CDR3 protein gets one entry after TCRdb re-called the multiplex PCR reads with MiXCR. The sample lists about 390,000 distinct CDR3 sequences; about 18% were seen once. Sequencing was carried out using peripheral blood. Receptor source: an adult woman with stable Graves' hyperthyroidism.

This clonotype was detected ten times or more. This chain joins TRBV6-5 and TRBJ2-5; D is ambiguous. The V and J ends lost 7 bases and 1 base respectively, with 13 bases between them. The length of the CDR3 is 14 residues. Germline CDR1 MNHEY, CDR2 SVGAGI. The CDR3 reads CASTPTLIQETQYF. The DNA for the CDR3 is TGTGCCAGCACACCCACACTAATCCAAGAGACCCAGTACTTC.

At least ten counts were recorded for this clonotype. The rearrangement joins TRBV7-2 to TRBJ2-7; D possibly matches TRBD1 or TRBD2 (5 bases each). The V gene lost 0 bases and the J gene lost 9 bases, with 15 bases spanning the gap. The germline V gene has CDR1 SGHTA and CDR2 FQGNSA. The CDR3 has 14 residues. In nucleotides, the CDR3 is TGTGCCAGCAGCTTAGCGGGGGTAGTAGGCGGGCAGTACTTC. Protein: CASSLAGVVGGQYF.

The table lists this clonotype with many counts. The chain has TRBV6-5 and TRBJ2-5; 9 bases agree with TRBD1. V dropped 2 bases and J dropped 7; count of bases not matched to a gene: 2. CDR1 is MNHEY and CDR2 is SVGAGI in the germline V gene. The CDR3 extends over 13 amino acids. The CDR3 protein is CASSYGTGRTQYF. The CDR3 DNA reads TGTGCCAGCAGTTACGGGACAGGGAGGACCCAGTACTTC.

This clonotype was picked up many times. The chain has TRBV30 and TRBJ1-1; weak D call: TRBD1 (5 bases). V lost 2 bases to trimming and J lost 4 bases, with 11 bases between them. Germline V lookup: CDR1 GTSNPN, CDR2 SVGIG (reference sequence). The CDR3 is made up of 13 amino acids. For the CDR3, the DNA is TGTGCCTGGAGTCTGTGGGGCGGCACTGAAGCTTTCTTT. It translates to CAWSLWGGTEAFF.

At least ten counts were recorded for this clonotype. The J gene is TRBJ1-6, the V gene TRBV30, with D perhaps TRBD1 (6 bases). The CDR3 is made up of 14 amino acids. From germline, CDR1 is GTSNPN and CDR2 SVGIG (reference sequence). V was pared by 4 bases and J by 10 bases, with 17 bases between. The CDR3 DNA reads TGTGCCTGGACCACAGGGAATGGTCGGTCACCCCTCCACTTT. It encodes CAWTTGNGRSPLHF.

This clonotype has at least ten counts. The chain carries TRBV19 and TRBJ1-5, with TRBD1 identical over 10 bases. CDR3 size: 14 residues. The ends lost 5 bases at V and 6 bases at J; junction bases unmatched: 4. Germline-derived CDR1 and CDR2 are LNHDA and SQIVND (reference sequence). The CDR3 DNA sequence: TGTGCCAGTAGTGAAAGGACAGGGGGTCAGCCCCAGCATTTT. It specifies CASSERTGGQPQHF.

This clonotype has a count of ten or more. CDR3 region: CSARDYRGPRAFF. DNA for the CDR3: TGCAGTGCTAGAGACTACAGGGGGCCACGGGCTTTCTTT. The J gene is TRBJ1-1, the V gene TRBV20-1; 9 nucleotides agree with TRBD1. V dropped 0 bases and J dropped 11; count of bases not matched to a gene: 7. Germline lookup yields CDR1 DFQATT and CDR2 SNEGSKA (reference sequence). There are 13 residues in the CDR3.

The genes are TRBV28 and TRBJ1-5; D perhaps matches TRBD1 (6 bases). V was clipped by 5 bases and J by 5 bases, with 16 bases between them. Per the germline V gene, CDR1 is MDHEN and CDR2 is SYDVKM. The CDR3 has 15 residues. The CDR3 is CASSSTGSGHQPQHF. In nucleotides, the CDR3 is TGTGCCAGCAGTAGCACAGGGTCAGGGCATCAGCCCCAGCATTTT.

This clonotype was counted many times. This sequence joins TRBV12-3 or TRBV12-4 and TRBJ2-3, with D unclear. The V end was cut by 3 bases, the J end by 3 bases, with 13 bases between. The length of the CDR3 is 15 residues. DNA for the CDR3: TGTGCCAGCAGTTTGGCGGTCGACCGGACAGATACGCAGTATTTT. Amino acid sequence: CASSLAVDRTDTQYF.

The sample holds a few counts of this clonotype. The chain carries TRBV12-3 or TRBV12-4 and TRBJ1-2; D is perhaps TRBD1 (5 bases). The V and J ends lost 7 bases and 3 bases respectively, with 15 bases between them. The CDR3 runs to 14 residues. The CDR3 DNA sequence: TGTGCCAGCACTCCCGCATGGGGGTACTATGGCTACACCTTC. Translating gives CASTPAWGYYGYTF.

Notes on this clonotype: A much larger clonotype is one base distant, so this may be a read error. The chain is built from TRBV19 and TRBJ1-1, with TRBD1 as a possible D gene (5 bases). Trimming stripped 9 bases from V and 0 bases from J, with 11 bases between. This CDR3 region has 13 residues. The germline V gene has CDR1 LNHDA and CDR2 SQIVND (reference sequence). As DNA, the CDR3 is TGTGCCAGCTACCCGGGACTGAACACTGAAGCTTTCTTT. This encodes CASYPGLNTEAFF.

This clonotype was recorded at least ten times. This chain links TRBV27 with TRBJ1-5; TRBD1 matches 7 bases. V lost 6 bases to trimming and J lost 3 bases; unmatched junction nucleotides: 8. CDR1 and CDR2 (germline): MNHEY, SMNVEV (reference sequence). There are 15 residues in the CDR3. The CDR3 sequence is CASRRGQDFNQPQHF. In nucleotides, the CDR3 is TGTGCCAGCAGGCGAGGACAGGACTTCAATCAGCCCCAGCATTTT.

The chain combines TRBV20-1 with TRBJ2-7; D is perhaps TRBD2 (5 bases). V was trimmed by 1 base and J by 1 base, leaving 11 bases between them. The CDR3 sequence is 14 residues long. Germline V gene sequence: CDR1 DFQATT, CDR2 SNEGSKA (reference sequence). CDR3 sequence (DNA): TGCAGTGCTAGAGCCTCGCTAGCTTCCTACGAGCAGTACTTC. It yields the protein CSARASLASYEQYF.

J is TRBJ2-7 and V is TRBV28; TRBD2 matches at 7 bases. V was pared by 6 bases and J by 0 bases, with 11 bases of the junction left unmatched. The CDR3 runs to 16 residues. Germline values: CDR1 MDHEN, CDR2 SYDVKM. The CDR3 bases are TGTGCCAGCAGCCCCGTCGGGCGGGGGACCTCCTACGAGCAGTACTTC. Amino acid sequence: CASSPVGRGTSYEQYF.

In the case of this clonotype: A read error may be the cause here, since a much bigger clone is one base away. The gene calls are TRBV6-5 and TRBJ1-5; D is perhaps TRBD1 (6 bases). Germline assignment: CDR1 MNHEY and CDR2 SVGAGI. CDR3 length equals 13 residues. CDR3 bases: TGTGCCAGCAGGGCAGGGGCCCATCAGCCCAAGCATTTT. Its translation is CASRAGAHQPKHF.

This clonotype was recorded at least ten times. The genes are TRBV29-1 and TRBJ2-7; possible D gene TRBD2, 5 bases. The CDR3 totals 13 residues. Trimming removed 5 bases at V and 0 bases at J, with 11 bases between. Germline CDR1 is SQVTM and CDR2 is ANQGSEA. Written as DNA, the CDR3 is TGCAGCGTTCAGGCTGGGAGCTCCTACGAGCAGTACTTC. This encodes CSVQAGSSYEQYF.